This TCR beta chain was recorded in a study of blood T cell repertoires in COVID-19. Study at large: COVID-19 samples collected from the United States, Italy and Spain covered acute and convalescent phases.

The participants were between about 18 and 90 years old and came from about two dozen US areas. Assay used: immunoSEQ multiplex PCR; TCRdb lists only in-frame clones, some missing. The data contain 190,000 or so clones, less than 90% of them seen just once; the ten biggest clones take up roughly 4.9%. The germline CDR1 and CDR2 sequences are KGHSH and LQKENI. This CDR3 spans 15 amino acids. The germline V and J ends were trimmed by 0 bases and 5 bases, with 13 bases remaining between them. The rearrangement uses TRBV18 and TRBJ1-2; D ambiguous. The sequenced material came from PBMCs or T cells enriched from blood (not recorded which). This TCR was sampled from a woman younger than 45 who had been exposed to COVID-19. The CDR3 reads CASSPPSGVFYGYTF. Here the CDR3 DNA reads TGTGCCAGCTCACCACCGTCAGGCGTGTTTTATGGCTACACCTTC.